The T cell receptor beta chain described here comes from a study of blood T cell repertoires in COVID-19. Study information: Sites in the United States, Italy and Spain provided acute and convalescent COVID-19 samples.

Notes on this clone: One junction end disagrees with the germline gene, perhaps due to a read error.

This CDR3 region has 14 residues. In germline, CDR1 is SGHTA, CDR2 FQGNSA. Only in-frame clones appear in the TCRdb table, and some are missing; sequencing was by immunoSEQ multiplex PCR. This sample has 300,000 or so clones, with 80% to 95% found just once. Individuals aged roughly 18 to 95 years were recruited from roughly 22 US areas. Cohort assignment relied on participant-reported clinical history. The clonotype originates from a woman in her twenties or thirties who had recovered from COVID-19. This chain joins TRBV7-2 and TRBJ2-2, with TRBD2 identical over 10 bases. Material: PBMCs or T cells enriched from blood (not recorded which). CDR3: CATSGITNTGELFF. The DNA of the CDR3 is TGCGCAACTAGCGGGATTACGAACACCGGGGAGCTGTTTTTT.